This T cell receptor (beta chain) derives from a study of T cell responses to AZD1222 COVID-19 vaccine. Germline values: CDR1 KGHSH, CDR2 LQKENI. V shed 3 bases and J shed 12 bases, with 6 bases lying between them. The CDR3 has 11 residues. The protocol was immunoSEQ multiplex PCR, while the TCRdb copy is restricted to in-frame clones and leaves out a portion. The sample consists of some 110,000 clones, around 88% of them appearing once. The chain recombines TRBV18 with TRBJ1-6; maybe TRBD1 (5 bases). Sequencing was performed on peripheral blood, taken 28 days after the second AZD1222 dose. The receptor was isolated from an adult who received the AZD1222 COVID-19 vaccine. CDR3 region: CASSPGGPLHF. The CDR3, as DNA: TGTGCCAGCTCACCGGGGGGACCCCTCCACTTT.